Below are 28 T cell receptor beta chains sequenced from a single sample in a study of T cell responses to AZD1222 COVID-19 vaccine. Data came from immunoSEQ multiplex PCR; TCRdb stores just in-frame clones and leaves some out. The sample contains under 200,000 clones, around nine tenths of which appear only once. Sequences were derived from peripheral blood, sampled 28 days after the second dose of the MenACWY control vaccine. Every receptor here comes from an adult who received the MenACWY meningococcal vaccine as a control.

The chain has TRBV30 and TRBJ2-7, with D tentatively TRBD2 (5 bases). Trimming took 0 bases from V and 2 from J, leaving 14 bases between them. The CDR3 is 15 residues long. Germline CDR1 reads GTSNPN; CDR2 reads SVGIG (reference sequence). In DNA form, the CDR3 reads TGTGCCTGGAGTGTACGTGCGGGTCGAACCTACGAGCAGTACTTC. Translating gives CAWSVRAGRTYEQYF.

The DNA for the CDR3 is TGCGCCAGCAGCTCACCCCGGGGCCCTACTGAAGCTTTCTTT. Translation: CASSSPRGPTEAFF. V is TRBV4-1 and J is TRBJ1-1, with D tentatively TRBD1 (5 bases). The CDR3 is 14 amino acids. The germline V gene encodes CDR1 MGHRA and CDR2 YSYEKL. V was cut by 5 bases and J by 5 bases, with 15 bases left in between.

V usage is TRBV19 and J usage is TRBJ1-3; D remains unclear. Germline V gene sequence: CDR1 LNHDA, CDR2 SQIVND (reference sequence). V lost 5 bases, J lost 4 bases, and 15 bases lay in between. This CDR3 has 15 residues. This CDR3 is CASSEDTFSGNTIYF. CDR3 bases: TGTGCCAGTAGTGAAGACACTTTCTCCGGAAACACCATATATTTT.

This chain joins TRBV4-3 and TRBJ1-3; maybe TRBD1 (6 bases). CDR3 size: 15 residues. CDR1 is LGHNA and CDR2 is YSLEER in the germline V gene. With 0 bases removed from V and 2 bases from J, the gap between germline ends came to 8 bases. The CDR3 coding sequence is TGCGCCAGCAGCCAAGAGGGGGGGCCTGGAAACACCATATATTTT. Translation: CASSQEGGPGNTIYF.

The chain joins TRBV12-3 or TRBV12-4 to TRBJ1-1; D is uncertain. The CDR3 has 11 amino acids. Trimming took off 6 bases at V and 4 bases at J, with 6 bases between the two ends. CDR3 protein: CASRGFTEAFF. For the CDR3, the DNA is TGTGCCAGCAGAGGATTCACTGAAGCTTTCTTT.

This rearrangement joins TRBV14 to TRBJ2-1, with a possible D match to TRBD2 (5 bases). Germline lookup yields CDR1 SGHDN and CDR2 FVKESK. The CDR3 spans 11 residues. V was clipped by 4 bases and J by 13 bases, with 11 bases between them. CDR3 bases: TGTGCCAGCAGCCGCCCTAGCCACCAGTTCTTC. Translating gives CASSRPSHQFF. Full variable domain (missing parts from reference TRBV14 and TRBJ2-1): EAGVTQFPSHSVIEKGQTVTLRCDPISGHDNLYWYRRVMGKEIKFLLHFVKESKQDESGMPNNRFLAERTGGTYSTLKVQPAELEDSGVYFCASSRPSHQFFGPGTRLTVL.

The rearrangement links TRBV10-1 to TRBJ2-7; TRBD1 matches at 9 bases. The CDR3 runs to 13 residues. The germline gives CDR1 WNHNN, CDR2 SYGVQD (reference sequence). Trimming removed 6 bases from V and 5 bases from J; junction bases left unmatched: 5. The CDR3 nucleotides are TGCGCCAGCAGCCCGGGACAGGGAAACGAGCAGTACTTC. As protein: CASSPGQGNEQYF.

The chain joins TRBV3-1 (or the pseudogene TRBV3-2) to TRBJ1-2; TRBD1 agrees at 9 bases. V lost 0 bases, J lost 7 bases, and 9 bases stayed unmatched. The germline V gene encodes CDR1 LGHDT and CDR2 YNNKEL (reference sequence). The length of the CDR3 is 16 residues. Here the CDR3 reads CASSQEGRGQGSGYTF. DNA for the CDR3: TGTGCCAGCAGCCAAGAGGGTAGGGGACAGGGCTCTGGCTACACCTTC.

The rearrangement joins TRBV29-1 to TRBJ1-2, with a tentative D call TRBD1 (5 bases). The germline V gene has CDR1 SQVTM and CDR2 ANQGSEA. Trimming took 4 bases from V and 7 from J, leaving 16 bases between them. There are 13 residues in the CDR3. For the CDR3, the DNA is TGCAGCGTTGGTGATCGCAGGGACGGTGGCTACACCTTC. Protein sequence: CSVGDRRDGGYTF.

This chain joins TRBV10-2 and TRBJ2-7; the D is unclear. Trimming took 2 bases from V and 4 from J, leaving 3 bases between them. The CDR3 sequence is 11 residues long. Germline CDR1 and CDR2: WSHSY and SAAADI. CDR3 amino acids: CASSEGYEQYF. Here the CDR3 DNA reads TGCGCCAGCAGTGAGGGGTACGAGCAGTACTTC.

This sequence joins TRBV6-5 and TRBJ1-2; tentative D call: TRBD1 (5 bases). Trimming cost V 0 bases and J 8 bases, with 13 bases left between them. The CDR3 is 14 amino acids. Germline assignment: CDR1 MNHEY and CDR2 SVGAGI. CDR3 nucleotides: TGTGCCAGCAGTTACTCCGCGGCAGGGTGGGGCTACACCTTC. Protein sequence: CASSYSAAGWGYTF.

The chain is built from TRBV27 and TRBJ1-6, with a weak D call TRBD1 (6 bases). CDR3 length: 12 residues. Germline V lookup: CDR1 MNHEY, CDR2 SMNVEV (reference sequence). Trimming stripped 6 bases from V and 9 bases from J, with 9 bases between. The CDR3 DNA reads TGTGCCAGCAGGACAGGTTTTTCACCCCTCCACTTT. Translation gives CASRTGFSPLHF.

V usage is TRBV7-8 and J usage is TRBJ1-1; 9 nucleotides match TRBD1. This CDR3 contains 15 residues. Germline V CDR1 and CDR2: SGHVS, FQNEAQ. V trimming: 1 base; J trimming: 1 base; junction bases outside the gene matches: 1. The CDR3 DNA reads TGTGCCAGCAGCTTAGTGGGACAGGGGAACACTGAAGCTTTCTTT. This gives the protein CASSLVGQGNTEAFF.

The V gene is TRBV27, the J gene TRBJ2-3; D is possibly TRBD2 (5 bases). The CDR3 extends over 15 amino acids. The V gene's germline CDR1 is MNHEY and CDR2 SMNVEV (reference sequence). Trimming shortened V by 8 bases and J by 0 bases, and 15 bases separated the two germline ends. The CDR3 reads CASYKPGLSTDTQYF. In nucleotides, the CDR3 is TGTGCCAGCTATAAGCCGGGATTGAGCACAGATACGCAGTATTTT.

The chain is built from TRBV7-3 and TRBJ2-2; 8 bases line up with TRBD1. J gave up 0 bases and V 5 bases, and 8 bases lay outside the gene matches. The CDR3 length is 17 residues. In germline, CDR1 is SGHTA, CDR2 FQGTGA. The CDR3 nucleotides read TGTGCCAGCAGCCCCTCCGGGACAGGAGCGAACACCGGGGAGCTGTTTTTT. Translated, it gives CASSPSGTGANTGELFF.

This sequence joins TRBV6-1 and TRBJ1-6; D gene uncertain. Germline V lookup: CDR1 MNHNS, CDR2 SASEGT. The V gene lost 2 bases and the J gene lost 7 bases, with 6 bases spanning the gap. The CDR3 is 13 amino acids. CDR3 sequence reads: CASSEQPNSPLHF. DNA for the CDR3: TGTGCCAGCAGTGAACAGCCCAATTCACCCCTCCACTTT.

The J gene is TRBJ2-6, the V gene TRBV19; a weak D match, TRBD2 (6 bases). Germline V CDR1 and CDR2: LNHDA, SQIVND (reference sequence). The ends were cut back, 9 bases at V and 4 bases at J, with 22 bases in the middle. CDR3 size: 17 residues. CDR3 DNA sequence: TGTGCCAGCTCCCCAGACTGGGGAGGTTTAGGGGCCAACGTCCTGACTTTC. Amino acids: CASSPDWGGLGANVLTF.

This chain connects TRBV2 to TRBJ2-2; 15 bases align to TRBD2. The CDR3 contains 16 residues. V shed 11 bases and J 5 bases; nucleotides not matched to a gene: 9. Germline lookup yields CDR1 SNHLY and CDR2 FYNNEI. The CDR3 nucleotides are TGTGCCTCCCGGACTAGCGGGAGGGCCGGGACCGGGGAGCTGTTTTTT. The encoded protein is CASRTSGRAGTGELFF.

The chain employs TRBV9 and TRBJ1-6, with a tentative D call TRBD1 (5 bases). From germline, CDR1 is SGDLS and CDR2 YYNGEE. This CDR3 spans 15 amino acids. The germline V and J ends were trimmed by 1 base and 7 bases, with 12 bases remaining between them. The CDR3 DNA follows: TGTGCCAGCAGCGTATGGGGCTCGGGGAATTCACCCCTCCACTTT. Translated: CASSVWGSGNSPLHF.

This clone has only one observation. This chain joins TRBV28 and TRBJ1-2; maybe TRBD1 (5 bases). Germline values: CDR1 MDHEN, CDR2 SYDVKM. V shed 6 bases and J shed 5 bases, with 16 bases lying between them. The CDR3 has 14 amino acids. The CDR3 DNA follows: TGTGCCAGCAGAGTCGTGCAGGGAGGATATGGCTACACCTTC. Amino acid sequence: CASRVVQGGYGYTF.

J is TRBJ1-2 and V is TRBV28; no reliable D call. The CDR3 loop spans 14 amino acids. From germline, CDR1 is MDHEN and CDR2 SYDVKM. Trimming shortened V by 6 bases and J by 4 bases, and 15 bases separated the two germline ends. DNA of the CDR3: TGTGCCAGCAGCAACAGCGGGAGGGTCTATGGCTACACCTTC. The encoded protein is CASSNSGRVYGYTF.

A note on this clone: Since a much larger clone is just one base distant, this may be a read error. In the same sample, other DNA sequences code for this CDR3. The gene calls are TRBV3-1 (or the pseudogene TRBV3-2) and TRBJ1-2, with D maybe TRBD1 (6 bases). This CDR3 is built from 16 residues. Germline V lookup: CDR1 LGHDT, CDR2 YNNKEL (reference sequence). CDR3 sequence: CASSQVPSTGRTGYTF. CDR3 in DNA: TGTGCCAGCAGCCAAGTTCCTTCTACAGGGCGTACGGGCTACACCTTT.

V gene TRBV5-1 combines with J gene TRBJ2-7; no reliable D call. The CDR3 is made up of 14 amino acids. The germline V gene encodes CDR1 SGHRS and CDR2 YFSETQ. V was pared by 0 bases and J by 6 bases, with 13 bases between. The CDR3 reads CASSLEARGFEQYF. CDR3 coding DNA: TGCGCCAGCAGCTTGGAGGCGAGAGGATTCGAGCAGTACTTC.

J is TRBJ2-7 and V is TRBV10-3; 9 positions agree with TRBD2. Germline CDR1 and CDR2: ENHRY and SYGVKD. CDR3 length: 14 amino acids. V lost 8 bases, J lost 6 bases, and 11 bases stayed unmatched. This CDR3 is CAIRRLADLSEQYF. DNA for the CDR3: TGTGCCATCCGCCGACTAGCGGACCTCTCCGAGCAGTACTTC.

The rearrangement uses TRBV12-5 and TRBJ2-2; TRBD2 matches at 9 bases. The ends lost 6 bases at V and 4 bases at J; junction bases unmatched: 6. The CDR3 extends over 15 amino acids. CDR1 and CDR2 from the germline V gene are LGHNT and FRNRAP. Here the CDR3 reads CASGPETSGTGELFF. The CDR3 DNA reads as TGTGCTAGTGGACCAGAGACTAGCGGCACCGGGGAGCTGTTTTTT.

This clone has a single count. The V call is TRBV5-6, the J call TRBJ2-5; TRBD2 agrees at 8 bases. The CDR3 extends over 14 amino acids. The V and J ends lost 7 bases and 2 bases, in that order; junction bases with no gene match: 7. Germline CDR1 is SGHDT and CDR2 is YYEEEE. The CDR3 nucleotides read TGTGCCAGCGCGGGGGGCGGACGACAAGAGACCCAGTACTTC. This encodes CASAGGGRQETQYF.

This chain uses TRBV28 with TRBJ2-5; a possible D gene is TRBD2 (5 bases). The V end was cut by 3 bases, the J end by 8 bases, with 13 bases between. Germline values: CDR1 MDHEN, CDR2 SYDVKM. This CDR3 comprises 13 residues. This CDR3 is CASSFNKGSTQYF. The DNA of the CDR3 is TGTGCCAGCAGTTTTAATAAAGGGAGCACCCAGTACTTC.

The J gene is TRBJ2-2, the V gene TRBV11-2; D may be TRBD1 or TRBD2 (6 bases each). The CDR3 spans 16 residues. Trimming removed 5 bases at V and 2 bases at J, with 15 bases between. CDR1 SGHAT and CDR2 FQNNGV come from the germline V gene. Here the CDR3 reads CASSPLRGLNTGELFF. CDR3 in DNA: TGTGCCAGCAGCCCACTCAGGGGACTCAACACCGGGGAGCTGTTTTTT.